This T cell receptor beta chain was observed in a study of spatial heterogeneity in lung cancer. Study-level background: Alpha-chain sequences were consistently detected less often than beta-chain sequences. Whole-study results and caveats: In blood, ubiquitous expanded tumor TCRs appeared more at resection than follow-up.

In the case of this clonotype: The antigen is not known.

The ends lost 3 bases at V and 3 bases at J; junction bases unmatched: 3. CDR3 length: 14 residues. Germline V gives CDR1 SGHRS, CDR2 YFSETQ. Time point reported: sample taken at primary tumor resection. Without sorting, whole RNA was sequenced from tumor, nontumor lung or frozen PBMC. The donors, roughly 70 patients with untreated early-stage non-small cell lung cancer, provided the samples. A distinct unique molecular identifier was carried by each TCR cDNA molecule. TCRdb itself ran the 5' RACE reads through MiXCR, one entry per CDR3 protein. Of about 44,000 distinct CDR3 sequences in the sample, about 13% were seen once.

The genes are TRBV5-1 and TRBJ1-2, with 9 nucleotides matching TRBD1. The sequenced sample was PBMCs, obtained at surgery. The sequence was obtained from a male donor with early-stage non-small cell lung cancer. The CDR3 region is CASSYRDRDYGYTF. The CDR3 DNA reads TGCGCCAGCAGCTACCGGGACAGGGACTATGGCTACACCTTC.